This T cell receptor (beta chain) was profiled in a study of blood T cell repertoires in COVID-19 (dated by TCRdb to between 2020 and 2021). Background for the entire study: Collaborator samples came from the United States, Italy and Spain and covered acute and convalescent phases of COVID-19. The prospective study material was composed of cDNA or gDNA derived from T cells, B-cell-depleted T cells, or PBMCs. Deeply sampled blood TCRbeta repertoires from subjects exposed to, actively infected with, or recovered from COVID-19 were included in the dataset. The repertoires were released in a freely available public database intended as a resource for research on the immune response to SARS-CoV-2. The samples were drawn from two sources: the first 160 participants of the ongoing ImmuneRACE study, and approximately 1,300 subjects contributed by 6 global collaborators. The sample metadata nearly always contained a de-identified subject ID, COVID-19 status, age in years and sex. Where available, HLA class I and class II types were taken from metadata supplied by the sample provider and were not determined by assay-based typing.

As to this clone: Its binding antigen is unknown. Per-base quality was not reported, and no clone a single base away is much larger than it.

One collaborating source in Seattle enrolled patients during active infection and followed them longitudinally through the course of disease. Whole blood was collected in K2EDTA tubes by collaborating institutions according to the institutions' own protocols. For TCRbeta analysis, collaborators shipped samples as frozen whole blood, isolated PBMCs, or DNA extracted from either of those sample types. CDR1 and CDR2 are read off the germline V gene as MNHEY and SVGEGT. Unmatched junction bases come to 19, with V trimmed by 0 bases and J by 6 bases. From the cysteine up to the phenylalanine, the CDR3 has a length of 20 residues. Left in the record is the CDR3 DNA by itself, 60 bases read in frame from the first base. TCRbeta CDR3 regions were amplified from genomic DNA using the immunoSEQ Assay, a bias-controlled multiplex PCR. As for the authors' bioinformatics: Within the assay, amplification of reference gene primers was used to estimate how many nucleated cells each sample contained. Sequence reads were collapsed and filtered to measure the absolute abundance of every unique TCRbeta CDR3 rearrangement. For each sample, productive Simpson clonality was calculated as the square root of Simpson's diversity index over productive rearrangements. The table comes from immuneACCESS by way of TCRdb, which keeps in-frame sequences with V and J called. Part of the clones is missing from these tables; in studies checked, under half for an unresolved V gene and the rest for unknown reasons. That table gives V, J and clone size, and the DNA gave D and trimming. This sample holds about 130,000 clones; around 89% were observed only once. The ten biggest clones cover 4.3% of the sample.

Results and caveats for the whole study, not just this receptor: How much clinical and demographic metadata was included differed by source and by participant, and the metadata was provided uncurated.

The clonotype was recovered from a man between 60 and 75 years old with COVID-19, enrolled during active disease. The chain couples TRBV6-2 or TRBV6-3 to TRBJ2-7; 11 junctional bases match TRBD2. The sequenced sample was peripheral blood. The CDR3 region: CASSYSEFGSGGVLTPEQYF. In nucleotides, the sequence is TGTGCCAGCAGTTACTCGGAGTTCGGTAGCGGGGGGGTGCTAACACCCGAGCAGTACTTC.